This TCR beta chain comes out of a study of patients and donors after allogeneic stem cell transplantation (TCRdb year 2020). A word on this clonotype: It has no known antigen specificity. Per-base quality was not reported, and no clone a single base away is much larger than it.

There are 14 amino acids in the CDR3, from cysteine to phenylalanine inclusive. Only the CDR3 DNA stays, 42 bases, in frame from base 1. Relative to germline, V is 6 bases shorter and J is 2 bases shorter, with 14 bases between their ends. Library generation was performed with RT-PCR. Sequencing used a NextSeq 550. TCRdb took the public reads, trimmed them with fastp at Q25, ran MiXCR for clone calling and kept in-frame beta chains. Merged by CDR3 protein, the rows form single entries marked with the most common genes and DNA. For this sample there are about a million distinct CDR3 sequences; 18% appear just once. The top ten clonotypes cover around 6% of the sample.

The receptor was isolated from a human donor who was either an allogeneic HSCT recipient or a stem cell or donor lymphocyte infusion donor (not recorded which). It is not recorded whose cells these are; they may come from a transplant donor. The chain links TRBV12-3 or TRBV12-4 with TRBJ2-7, with no confidently assigned D gene. Input material: blood, either unsorted or a sorted T cell fraction (not recorded which). The sequenced DNA is TGTGCCAGCAGGAGATCGGGCCTGACCTACGAGCAGTACTTC. It translates to CASRRSGLTYEQYF.